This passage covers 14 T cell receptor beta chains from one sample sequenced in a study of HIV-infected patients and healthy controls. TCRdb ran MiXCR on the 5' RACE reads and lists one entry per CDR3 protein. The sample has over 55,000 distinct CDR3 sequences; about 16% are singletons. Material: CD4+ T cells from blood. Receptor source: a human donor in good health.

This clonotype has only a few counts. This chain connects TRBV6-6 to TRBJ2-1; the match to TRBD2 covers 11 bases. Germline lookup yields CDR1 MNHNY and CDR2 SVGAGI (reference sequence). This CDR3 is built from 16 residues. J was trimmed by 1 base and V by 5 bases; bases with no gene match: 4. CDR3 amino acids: CASSGLAGGSYNEQFF. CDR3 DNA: TGTGCCAGCAGTGGCCTAGCGGGAGGTTCCTACAATGAGCAGTTCTTC.

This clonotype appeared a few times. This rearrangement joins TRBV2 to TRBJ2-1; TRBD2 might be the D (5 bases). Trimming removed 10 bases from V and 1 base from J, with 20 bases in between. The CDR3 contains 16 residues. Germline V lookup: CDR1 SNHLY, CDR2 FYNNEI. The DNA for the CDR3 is TGTGCCAAATCGCTAGCCGGGATCTCGTCCTACAATGAGCAGTTCTTC. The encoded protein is CAKSLAGISSYNEQFF. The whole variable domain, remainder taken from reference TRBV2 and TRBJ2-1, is EPEVTQTPSHQVTQMGQEVILRCVPISNHLYFYWYRQILGQKVEFLVSFYNNEISEKSEIFDDQFSVERPDGSNFTLKIRSTKLEDSAMYFCAKSLAGISSYNEQFFGPGTRLTVL.

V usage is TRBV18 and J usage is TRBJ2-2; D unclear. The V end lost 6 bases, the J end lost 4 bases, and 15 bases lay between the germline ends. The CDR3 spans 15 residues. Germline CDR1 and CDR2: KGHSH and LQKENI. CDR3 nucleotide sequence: TGTGCCAGCTCCTTGGGCCGGGTAACCACCGGGGAGCTGTTTTTT. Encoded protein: CASSLGRVTTGELFF. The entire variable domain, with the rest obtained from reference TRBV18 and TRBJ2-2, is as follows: NAGVMQNPRHLVRRRGQEARLRCSPMKGHSHVYWYRQLPEEGLKFMVYLQKENIIDESGMPKERFSAEFPKEGPSILRIQQVVRGDSAAYFCASSLGRVTTGELFFGEGSRLTVL.

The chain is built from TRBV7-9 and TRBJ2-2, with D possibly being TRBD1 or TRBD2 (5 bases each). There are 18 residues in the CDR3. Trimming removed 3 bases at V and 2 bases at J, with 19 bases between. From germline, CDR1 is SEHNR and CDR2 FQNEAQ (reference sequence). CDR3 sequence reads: CASSLVSLRGPNTGELFF. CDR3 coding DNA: TGTGCCAGCAGCTTGGTCTCTCTTAGGGGACCCAACACCGGGGAGCTGTTTTTT. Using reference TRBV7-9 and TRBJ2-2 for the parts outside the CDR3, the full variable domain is DTGVSQNPRHKITKRGQNVTFRCDPISEHNRLYWYRQTLGQGPEFLTYFQNEAQLEKSRLLSDRFSAERPKGSFSTLEIQRTEQGDSAMYLCASSLVSLRGPNTGELFFGEGSRLTVL.

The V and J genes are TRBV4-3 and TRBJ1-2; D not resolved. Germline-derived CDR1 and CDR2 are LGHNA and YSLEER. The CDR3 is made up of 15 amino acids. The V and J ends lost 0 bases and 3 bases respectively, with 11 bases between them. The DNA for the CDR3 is TGCGCCAGCAGCCAAGATAGGCAGGCTGACTATGGCTACACCTTC. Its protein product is CASSQDRQADYGYTF.

CDR3 DNA: TGCAGTGCTAGTCCTTCCAAGCTTAGGGGGTGGACTGAAGCTTTCTTT. Protein sequence: CSASPSKLRGWTEAFF. The rearrangement links TRBV20-1 to TRBJ1-1; D is possibly TRBD1 (6 bases). Trimming pared 3 bases from V and 5 bases from J, leaving 22 bases between. The CDR3 has 16 amino acids. In germline, CDR1 is DFQATT, CDR2 SNEGSKA (reference sequence).

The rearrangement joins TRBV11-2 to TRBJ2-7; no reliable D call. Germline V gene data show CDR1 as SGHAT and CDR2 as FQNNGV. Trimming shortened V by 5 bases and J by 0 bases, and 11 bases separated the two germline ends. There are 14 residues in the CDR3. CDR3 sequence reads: CASSLRLNSYEQYF. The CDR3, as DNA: TGTGCCAGCAGCCTACGACTGAACTCCTACGAGCAGTACTTC.

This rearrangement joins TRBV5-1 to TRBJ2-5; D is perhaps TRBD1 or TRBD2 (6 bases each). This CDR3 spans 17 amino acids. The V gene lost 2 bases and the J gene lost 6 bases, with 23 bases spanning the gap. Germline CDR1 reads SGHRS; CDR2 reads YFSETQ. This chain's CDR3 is CASSFEDSGQRRKTQYF. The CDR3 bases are TGCGCCAGCAGCTTTGAAGATAGCGGACAGCGCCGAAAGACCCAGTACTTC.

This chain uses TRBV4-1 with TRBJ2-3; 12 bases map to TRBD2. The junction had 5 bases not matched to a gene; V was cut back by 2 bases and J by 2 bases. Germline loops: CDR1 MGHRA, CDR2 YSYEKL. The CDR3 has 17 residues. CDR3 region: CASSQRTSGEITDTQYF. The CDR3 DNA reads TGCGCCAGCAGCCAAAGGACTAGCGGGGAGATCACAGATACGCAGTATTTT.

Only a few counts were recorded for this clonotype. CDR3 protein: CASSSLEGTKETQYF. For the CDR3, the DNA is TGTGCCAGCAGCTCCCTTGAGGGGACCAAAGAGACCCAGTACTTC. This chain uses TRBV21-1 with TRBJ2-5. TRBV21-1 is designated a pseudogene. The CDR3 consists of 15 residues.

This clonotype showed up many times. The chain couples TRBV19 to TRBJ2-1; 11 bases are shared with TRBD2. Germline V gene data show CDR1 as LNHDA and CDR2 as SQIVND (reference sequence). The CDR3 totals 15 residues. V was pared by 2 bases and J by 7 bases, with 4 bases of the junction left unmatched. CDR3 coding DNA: TGTGCCAGTAGTATAAAGGGACTAGCGGATAATGAGCAGTTCTTC. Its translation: CASSIKGLADNEQFF. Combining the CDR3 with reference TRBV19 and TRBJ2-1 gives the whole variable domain DGGITQSPKYLFRKEGQNVTLSCEQNLNHDAMYWYRQDPGQGLRLIYYSQIVNDFQKGDIAEGYSVSREKKESFPLTVTSAQKNPTAFYLCASSIKGLADNEQFFGPGTRLTVL.

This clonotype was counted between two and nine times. This CDR3 reads CASSIGQHLVAAFF. The CDR3 DNA sequence: TGTGCCAGTAGTATCGGACAGCACTTGGTTGCAGCTTTCTTT. The chain joins TRBV19 to TRBJ1-1; weak D call: TRBD1 (6 bases). Germline-derived CDR1 and CDR2 are LNHDA and SQIVND (reference sequence). Between the trimmed V and J ends, which lost 3 bases and 10 bases, there was a span of 18 bases. CDR3 length equals 14 residues.

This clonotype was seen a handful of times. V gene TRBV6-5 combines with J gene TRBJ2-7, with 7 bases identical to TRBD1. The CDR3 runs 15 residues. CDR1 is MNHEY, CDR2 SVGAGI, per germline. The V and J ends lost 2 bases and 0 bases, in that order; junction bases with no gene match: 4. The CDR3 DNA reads TGTGCCAGCAGTTACCGCTGGGACAGCTCCTACGAGCAGTACTTC. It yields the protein CASSYRWDSSYEQYF.

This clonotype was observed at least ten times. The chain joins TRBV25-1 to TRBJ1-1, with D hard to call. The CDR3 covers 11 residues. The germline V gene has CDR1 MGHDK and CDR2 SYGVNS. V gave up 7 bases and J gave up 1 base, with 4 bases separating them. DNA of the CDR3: TGTGCCAGCATTAGGAACACTGAAGCTTTCTTT. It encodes CASIRNTEAFF. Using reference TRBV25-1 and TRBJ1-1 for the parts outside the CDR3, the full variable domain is EADIYQTPRYLVIGTGKKITLECSQTMGHDKMYWYQQDPGMELHLIHYSYGVNSTEKGDLSSESTVSRIRTEHFPLTLESARPSHTSQYLCASIRNTEAFFGQGTRLTVV.